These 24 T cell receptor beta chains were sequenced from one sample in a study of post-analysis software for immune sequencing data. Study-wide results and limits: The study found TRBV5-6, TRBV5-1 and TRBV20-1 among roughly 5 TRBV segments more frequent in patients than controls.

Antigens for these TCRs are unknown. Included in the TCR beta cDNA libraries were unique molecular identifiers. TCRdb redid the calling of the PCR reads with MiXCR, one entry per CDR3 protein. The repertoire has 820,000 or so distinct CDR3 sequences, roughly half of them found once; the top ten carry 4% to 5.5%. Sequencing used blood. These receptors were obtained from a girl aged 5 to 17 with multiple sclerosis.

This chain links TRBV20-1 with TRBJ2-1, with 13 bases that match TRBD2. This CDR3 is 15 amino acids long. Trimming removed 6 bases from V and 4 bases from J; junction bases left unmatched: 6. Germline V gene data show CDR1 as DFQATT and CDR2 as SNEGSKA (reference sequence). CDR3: CSAPQGLAGYNEQFF. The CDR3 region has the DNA TGCAGTGCCCCCCAGGGACTAGCGGGATACAATGAGCAGTTCTTC.

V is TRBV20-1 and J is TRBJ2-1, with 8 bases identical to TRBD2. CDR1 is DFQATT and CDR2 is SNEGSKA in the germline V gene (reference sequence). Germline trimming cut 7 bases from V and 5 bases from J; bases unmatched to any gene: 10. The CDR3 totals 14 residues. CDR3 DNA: TGCAGTGTGAAGTACGGGGGGGCCCACAATGAGCAGTTCTTC. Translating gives CSVKYGGAHNEQFF.

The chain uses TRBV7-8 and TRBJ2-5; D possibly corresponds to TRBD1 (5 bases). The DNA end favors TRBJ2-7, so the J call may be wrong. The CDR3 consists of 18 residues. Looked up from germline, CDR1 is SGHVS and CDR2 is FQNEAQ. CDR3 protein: CASSLMMTGGHQTYEQYF. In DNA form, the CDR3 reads TGTGCCAGCAGCCTGATGATGACCGGCGGACACCAAACCTACGAGCAGTACTTC.

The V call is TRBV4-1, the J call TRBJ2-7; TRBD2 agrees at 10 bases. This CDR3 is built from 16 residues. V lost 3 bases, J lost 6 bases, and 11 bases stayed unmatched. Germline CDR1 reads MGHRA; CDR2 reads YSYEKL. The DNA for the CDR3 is TGCGCCAGCAGCCAGAGCCCCCTAGCGGGAGTCCTCGAGCAGTACTTC. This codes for CASSQSPLAGVLEQYF.

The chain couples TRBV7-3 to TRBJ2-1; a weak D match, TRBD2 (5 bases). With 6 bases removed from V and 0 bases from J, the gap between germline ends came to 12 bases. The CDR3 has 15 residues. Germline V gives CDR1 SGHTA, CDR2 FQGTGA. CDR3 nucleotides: TGTGCCAGCAGTCGCAAGCGGAGCTCCTACAATGAGCAGTTCTTC. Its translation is CASSRKRSSYNEQFF.

CDR3 nucleotides: TGTGCCAGCAGTTCAGGCCGCCGCATGAGGGCCTCCTACAATGAGCAGTTCTTC. It yields the protein CASSSGRRMRASYNEQFF. The chain employs TRBV6-5 and TRBJ2-1, with D perhaps matching TRBD2 (5 bases). The CDR3 is 18 amino acids. Germline loops: CDR1 MNHEY, CDR2 SVGAGI. Trimming pared 4 bases from V and 0 bases from J, leaving 19 bases between.

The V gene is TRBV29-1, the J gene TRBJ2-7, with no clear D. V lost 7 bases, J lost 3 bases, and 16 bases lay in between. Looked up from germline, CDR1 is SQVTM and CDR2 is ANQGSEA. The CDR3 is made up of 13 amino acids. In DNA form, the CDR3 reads TGCAGCGCCAAAATGGGTCAGCTCTACGAGCAGTACTTC. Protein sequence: CSAKMGQLYEQYF.

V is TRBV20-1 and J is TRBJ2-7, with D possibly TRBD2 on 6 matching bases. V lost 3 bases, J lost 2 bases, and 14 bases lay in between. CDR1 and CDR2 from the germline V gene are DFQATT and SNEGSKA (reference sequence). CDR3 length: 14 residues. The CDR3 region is CSARGPGRPYEQYF. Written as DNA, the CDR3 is TGCAGTGCTAGGGGCCCGGGGAGGCCCTACGAGCAGTACTTC.

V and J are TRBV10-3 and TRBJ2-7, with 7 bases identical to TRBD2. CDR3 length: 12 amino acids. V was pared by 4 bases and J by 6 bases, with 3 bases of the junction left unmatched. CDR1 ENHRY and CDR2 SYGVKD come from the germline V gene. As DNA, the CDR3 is TGTGCCATCAGTGGAGAGCGGGGCGAGCAGTACTTC. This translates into CAISGERGEQYF.

CDR3 sequence (DNA): TGTGCCAGCAGCAGGAGCGGGACAGCTATAAATGAAAAACTGTTTTTT. Protein product: CASSRSGTAINEKLFF. The chain employs TRBV21-1 and TRBJ1-4; the table assigns TRBD1, which was not confirmed against the DNA. TRBV21-1 is listed as a pseudogene. The CDR3 has 16 amino acids.

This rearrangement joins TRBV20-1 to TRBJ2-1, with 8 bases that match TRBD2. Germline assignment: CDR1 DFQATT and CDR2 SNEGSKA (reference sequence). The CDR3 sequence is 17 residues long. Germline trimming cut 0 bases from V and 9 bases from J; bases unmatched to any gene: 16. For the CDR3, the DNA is TGCAGTGCTAGAGATTTCCCCGAGCGGGAGACTTTTCGTGAGCAGTTCTTC. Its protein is CSARDFPERETFREQFF.

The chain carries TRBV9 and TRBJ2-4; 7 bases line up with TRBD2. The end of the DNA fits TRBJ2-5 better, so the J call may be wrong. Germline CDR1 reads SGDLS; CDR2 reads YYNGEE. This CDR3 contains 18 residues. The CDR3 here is CASSLRGGAYEKWETQYF. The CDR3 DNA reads TGTGCCAGCAGTCTAAGGGGAGGGGCCTACGAGAAGTGGGAGACCCAGTACTTC.

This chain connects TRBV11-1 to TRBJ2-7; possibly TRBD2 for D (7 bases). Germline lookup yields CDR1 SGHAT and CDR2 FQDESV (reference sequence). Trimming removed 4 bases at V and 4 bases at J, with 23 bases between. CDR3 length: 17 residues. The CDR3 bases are TGTGCCAGCAGCTCACTGCTGGGGGGGCAGAAACTTTACGAGCAGTACTTC. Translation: CASSSLLGGQKLYEQYF.

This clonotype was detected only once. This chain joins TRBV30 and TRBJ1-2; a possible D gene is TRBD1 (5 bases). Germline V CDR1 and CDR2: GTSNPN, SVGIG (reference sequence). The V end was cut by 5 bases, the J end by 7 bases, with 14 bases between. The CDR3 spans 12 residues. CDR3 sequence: CAWVREPSGYTF. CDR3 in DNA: TGTGCCTGGGTCAGGGAACCCTCTGGCTACACCTTC.

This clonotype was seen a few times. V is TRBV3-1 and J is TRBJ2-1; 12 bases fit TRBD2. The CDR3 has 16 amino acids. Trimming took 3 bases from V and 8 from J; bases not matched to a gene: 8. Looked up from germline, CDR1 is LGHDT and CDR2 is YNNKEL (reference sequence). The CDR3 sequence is CASSQELAGGWDEQFF. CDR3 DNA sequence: TGTGCCAGCAGCCAGGAACTAGCGGGAGGTTGGGATGAGCAGTTCTTC.

CDR3 residues: CSVAAGLTYEQYF. The CDR3 nucleotides are TGCAGCGTTGCAGCTGGGTTAACCTACGAGCAGTACTTC. The gene calls are TRBV29-1 and TRBJ2-7; D is unclear. Between the trimmed V and J ends, which lost 4 bases and 2 bases, there was a span of 12 bases. CDR1 is SQVTM and CDR2 is ANQGSEA in the germline V gene. This CDR3 comprises 13 residues.

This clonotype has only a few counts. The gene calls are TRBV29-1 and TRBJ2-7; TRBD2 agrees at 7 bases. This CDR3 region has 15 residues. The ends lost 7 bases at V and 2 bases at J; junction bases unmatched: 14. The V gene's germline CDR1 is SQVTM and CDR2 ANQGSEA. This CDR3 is CSAPLAHENPYEQYF. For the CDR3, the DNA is TGCAGCGCGCCACTAGCGCACGAAAACCCCTACGAGCAGTACTTC.

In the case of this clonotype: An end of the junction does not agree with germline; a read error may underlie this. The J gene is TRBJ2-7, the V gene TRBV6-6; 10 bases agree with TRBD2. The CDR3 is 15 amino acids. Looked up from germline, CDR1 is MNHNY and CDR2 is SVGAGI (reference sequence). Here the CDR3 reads CASSYASGSSNEQYF. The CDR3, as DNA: TGTGCCAGCAGTTACGCTAGCGGGAGCTCCAACGAGCAGTACTTC.

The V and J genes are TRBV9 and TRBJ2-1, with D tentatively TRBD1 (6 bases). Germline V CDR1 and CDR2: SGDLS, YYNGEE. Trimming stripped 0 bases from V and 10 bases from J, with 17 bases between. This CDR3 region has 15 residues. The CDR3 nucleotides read TGTGCCAGCAGCGTAGAGGGGGTAGGAACGGAAGAGCAGTTCTTC. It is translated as CASSVEGVGTEEQFF.

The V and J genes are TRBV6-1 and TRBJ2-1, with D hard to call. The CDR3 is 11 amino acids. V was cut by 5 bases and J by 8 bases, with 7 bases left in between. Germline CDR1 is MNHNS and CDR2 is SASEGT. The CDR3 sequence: CASSKLHEQFF. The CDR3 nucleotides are TGTGCCAGCAGTAAACTCCATGAGCAGTTCTTC.

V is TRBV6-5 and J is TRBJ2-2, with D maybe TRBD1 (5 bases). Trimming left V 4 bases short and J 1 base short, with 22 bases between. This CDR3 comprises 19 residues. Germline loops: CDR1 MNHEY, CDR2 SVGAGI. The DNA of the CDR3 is TGTGCCAGCAGTTCGGTTTCCAGGGTAACGGGCTTGAACACCGGGGAGCTGTTTTTT. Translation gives CASSSVSRVTGLNTGELFF.

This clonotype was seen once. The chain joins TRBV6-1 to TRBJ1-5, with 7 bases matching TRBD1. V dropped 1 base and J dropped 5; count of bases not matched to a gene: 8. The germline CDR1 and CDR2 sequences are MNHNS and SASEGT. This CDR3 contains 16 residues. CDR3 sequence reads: CASSEGPGTEYQPQHF. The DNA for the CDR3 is TGTGCCAGCAGTGAAGGACCCGGGACAGAATATCAGCCCCAGCATTTT.

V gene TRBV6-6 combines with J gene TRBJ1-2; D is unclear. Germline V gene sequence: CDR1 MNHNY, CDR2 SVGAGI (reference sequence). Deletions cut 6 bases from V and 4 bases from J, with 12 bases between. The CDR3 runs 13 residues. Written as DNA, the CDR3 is TGTGCCAGCAGCTATGGACGGCTCTATGGCTACACCTTC. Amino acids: CASSYGRLYGYTF.

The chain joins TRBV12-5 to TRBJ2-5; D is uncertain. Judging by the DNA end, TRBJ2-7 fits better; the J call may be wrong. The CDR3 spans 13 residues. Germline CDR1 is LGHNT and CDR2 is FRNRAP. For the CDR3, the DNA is TGTGCTAGTGGTTTGGAGATTCCCTACGAGCAGTACTTC. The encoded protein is CASGLEIPYEQYF.